Listed here are 26 T cell receptor beta chains from one sample, sequenced in a study of blood T cells in healthy people across ages. The second PCR ran about 6 to 11 cycles with a sample-barcoded 5' primer and J-beta primers. MiXCR was run by TCRdb on the 5' RACE reads, yielding one entry per CDR3 protein. Altogether about 320,000 distinct CDR3 sequences are present, roughly a quarter being singletons, with the ten largest covering 25% to 35%. The material sequenced was blood. The receptors originated from a woman aged 70-85 years in good health.

V and J are TRBV7-3 and TRBJ2-3; D possibly corresponds to TRBD2 (6 bases). The CDR3 loop spans 18 amino acids. V lost 5 bases and J lost 2, with 23 bases in between. Germline V gives CDR1 SGHTA, CDR2 FQGTGA. CDR3 region: CASSLKEGTPSDTDTQYF. CDR3 in DNA: TGTGCCAGCAGCCTAAAGGAGGGCACCCCATCAGACACAGATACGCAGTATTTT.

This clonotype was detected a few times. The V and J genes are TRBV28 and TRBJ1-2; D gene ambiguous. Germline-derived CDR1 and CDR2 are MDHEN and SYDVKM. This CDR3 comprises 12 residues. The V end was cut by 8 bases, the J end by 3 bases, with 10 bases between. The CDR3 DNA is TGTGCCAGCCGGAGGATCGACTATGGCTACACCTTC. This codes for CASRRIDYGYTF.

The chain employs TRBV2 and TRBJ2-1; TRBD1 matches 8 bases. J gave up 5 bases and V 3 bases, and 3 bases lay outside the gene matches. The CDR3 runs to 14 residues. In germline, CDR1 is SNHLY, CDR2 FYNNEI. CDR3: CASSEGQVDNEQFF. The CDR3, as DNA: TGTGCCAGCAGTGAGGGACAGGTCGACAATGAGCAGTTCTTC.

This chain joins TRBV28 and TRBJ1-1; the D is unclear. V was shortened by 5 bases and J by 3 bases, with 13 bases between the two germline ends. The CDR3 loop spans 14 amino acids. The germline gives CDR1 MDHEN, CDR2 SYDVKM. The CDR3 here is CASSGGGSHTEAFF. In DNA form, the CDR3 reads TGTGCCAGCAGTGGAGGCGGGTCGCACACTGAAGCTTTCTTT. The whole variable domain, filled in from reference TRBV28 and TRBJ1-1, reads DVKVTQSSRYLVKRTGEKVFLECVQDMDHENMFWYRQDPGLGLRLIYFSYDVKMKEKGDIPEGYSVSREKKERFSLILESASTNQTSMYLCASSGGGSHTEAFFGQGTRLTVV.

The chain combines TRBV7-3 with TRBJ2-1; 10 positions agree with TRBD2. Germline V lookup: CDR1 SGHTA, CDR2 FQGTGA. The ends lost 5 bases at V and 4 bases at J; junction bases unmatched: 2. CDR3 size: 14 residues. CDR3 bases: TGTGCCAGCAGCACTAGCGGGGAGTACAATGAGCAGTTCTTC. Translating it yields CASSTSGEYNEQFF. The whole variable domain, filled in from reference TRBV7-3 and TRBJ2-1, reads GAGVSQTPSNKVTEKGKYVELRCDPISGHTALYWYRQSLGQGPEFLIYFQGTGAADDSGLPNDRFFAVRPEGSVSTLKIQRTERGDSAVYLCASSTSGEYNEQFFGPGTRLTVL.

Only a few counts were recorded for this clonotype. The V and J genes are TRBV18 and TRBJ2-1; D is unresolved. V was shortened by 6 bases and J by 6 bases, with 9 bases between the two germline ends. The germline CDR1 and CDR2 sequences are KGHSH and LQKENI. The CDR3 consists of 12 residues. DNA for the CDR3: TGTGCCAGCTCCCGAGTGGGCAATGAGCAGTTCTTC. This gives the protein CASSRVGNEQFF.

To note about this clonotype: A much larger clone differs from this one at a single base, so this may be a read error. The chain employs TRBV7-2 and TRBJ2-5; 9 nucleotides line up with TRBD2. V shed 1 base, J shed 2 bases, and the junction held 8 bases outside the gene matches. The CDR3 loop spans 17 amino acids. CDR1 is SGHTA and CDR2 is FQGNSA in the germline V gene. In nucleotides, the CDR3 is TGTGCCAGCAGCTTAGGGTTGCGGGAGGGGTCACAAGAGACCCAGTACTTC. It is translated as CASSLGLREGSQETQYF.

This clonotype was found a few times. The rearrangement links TRBV6-1 to TRBJ2-5, with D possibly called TRBD1 or TRBD2 (5 bases each). This CDR3 spans 11 amino acids. Germline assignment: CDR1 MNHNS and CDR2 SASEGT. The V end lost 0 bases, the J end lost 12 bases, and 8 bases lay between the germline ends. CDR3 in DNA: TGTGCCAGCAGTGAAGCCCAGGGAGAGTACTTC. Residues: CASSEAQGEYF.

This clonotype turned up a few times. The V and J genes are TRBV5-1 and TRBJ2-1; 9 nucleotides align to TRBD2. Germline V CDR1 and CDR2: SGHRS, YFSETQ. Trimming at V came to 0 bases and at J to 9 bases, leaving 7 bases not matched to a gene. This CDR3 is built from 15 residues. This CDR3 is CASSLVPTSGSEQFF. CDR3 in DNA: TGCGCCAGCAGCTTGGTCCCGACTAGCGGTAGTGAGCAGTTCTTC.

This clonotype came up a few times. The chain is built from TRBV20-1 and TRBJ2-5; 7 bases are shared with TRBD2. CDR1 is DFQATT and CDR2 is SNEGSKA in the germline V gene (reference sequence). J was trimmed by 1 base and V by 0 bases; bases with no gene match: 8. The CDR3 covers 16 residues. CDR3 coding DNA: TGCAGTGCTAGAGATGTTCTAGCGGCGGGCCAAGAGACCCAGTACTTC. This translates into CSARDVLAAGQETQYF.

This clonotype showed up just a few times. This rearrangement joins TRBV5-1 to TRBJ2-1, with 10 bases aligning to TRBD2. In germline, CDR1 is SGHRS, CDR2 YFSETQ. This CDR3 has 15 amino acids. The trim removed 3 bases at V and 3 bases at J, leaving 3 bases unmatched. The CDR3, as DNA: TGCGCCAGCAGCTCCGGACTAGCGGTCTACAATGAGCAGTTCTTC. Amino acids: CASSSGLAVYNEQFF.

The rearrangement uses TRBV20-1 and TRBJ2-7, with D unresolved. The V end lost 0 bases, the J end lost 0 bases, and 12 bases lay between the germline ends. CDR3 length equals 15 residues. The V gene's germline CDR1 is DFQATT and CDR2 SNEGSKA (reference sequence). The CDR3, as DNA: TGCAGTGCTAGAGATCCTAGGGTGAGCTCCTACGAGCAGTACTTC. This codes for CSARDPRVSSYEQYF.

V usage is TRBV3-1 and J usage is TRBJ2-5; maybe TRBD1 (6 bases). The DNA end is more similar to TRBJ2-7, so the J call may be wrong. Germline V gives CDR1 LGHDT, CDR2 YNNKEL (reference sequence). CDR3 size: 14 residues. The CDR3 DNA follows: TGTGCCAGCAGCCAAGATTCATCAGGGGCCGAGCAGTACTTC. Its translation is CASSQDSSGAEQYF.

Points on this clonotype: A clone one base away is much larger, so this may be a read error. Here the CDR3 reads CASSSAFTTGGYTF. Written as DNA, the CDR3 is TGTGCCAGCAGTTCAGCCTTCACTACTGGTGGCTACACCTTC. This chain connects TRBV6-6 to TRBJ1-2; D is unresolved. The germline V gene encodes CDR1 MNHNY and CDR2 SVGAGI (reference sequence). V was clipped by 4 bases and J by 7 bases, with 16 bases between them. The CDR3 runs to 14 residues.

This sequence joins TRBV2 and TRBJ2-7, with TRBD2 as a possible D gene (5 bases). V was shortened by 2 bases and J by 3 bases, with 11 bases between the two germline ends. Germline CDR1 reads SNHLY; CDR2 reads FYNNEI. The CDR3 covers 14 residues. This CDR3 is CASSEFGLNYEQYF. CDR3 coding DNA: TGTGCCAGCAGTGAATTTGGACTCAACTACGAGCAGTACTTC.

This chain links TRBV7-9 with TRBJ2-6, with TRBD1 as a possible D gene (5 bases). CDR1 and CDR2 from the germline V gene are SEHNR and FQNEAQ (reference sequence). The CDR3 contains 15 residues. Trimming removed 6 bases from V and 1 base from J, with 10 bases in between. CDR3 loop: CASSLQESGANVLTF. CDR3 sequence (DNA): TGTGCCAGCAGTTTACAGGAGTCTGGGGCCAACGTCCTGACTTTC. The entire variable domain, with the rest obtained from reference TRBV7-9 and TRBJ2-6, is as follows: DTGVSQNPRHKITKRGQNVTFRCDPISEHNRLYWYRQTLGQGPEFLTYFQNEAQLEKSRLLSDRFSAERPKGSFSTLEIQRTEQGDSAMYLCASSLQESGANVLTFGAGSRLTVL.

This clonotype was seen more than once but under ten times. One end of the junction is discordant with germline, which a read error may explain. The J gene is TRBJ2-3, the V gene TRBV5-1; no reliable D call. CDR1 is SGHRS and CDR2 is YFSETQ in the germline V gene. The CDR3 is 13 amino acids. DNA for the CDR3: TGCGCCAGCAGCTTGGATGACGCAGATACGCGGTATTTT. This codes for CASSLDDADTRYF.

This clonotype was seen a few times. V and J are TRBV4-1 and TRBJ2-6, with D perhaps assigned TRBD1 or TRBD2 (5 bases each). Germline V CDR1 and CDR2: MGHRA, YSYEKL. CDR3 length: 16 residues. The V end was cut by 4 bases, the J end by 0 bases, with 10 bases between. CDR3 DNA: TGCGCCAGCAGCCCCGGGACCTTCTCTGGGGCCAACGTCCTGACTTTC. Translating it yields CASSPGTFSGANVLTF.

The genes are TRBV4-1 and TRBJ1-6; TRBD1 is a possible D gene (5 bases). CDR3 length equals 16 residues. The germline V and J ends were trimmed by 3 bases and 8 bases, with 17 bases remaining between them. The germline gives CDR1 MGHRA, CDR2 YSYEKL. DNA for the CDR3: TGCGCCAGCAGCCACGCGGGACGGAGGCTGGATTCACCCCTCCACTTT. Translation gives CASSHAGRRLDSPLHF.

V is TRBV18 and J is TRBJ2-7; 7 nucleotides line up with TRBD1. J was trimmed by 2 bases and V by 2 bases; bases with no gene match: 3. This CDR3 is built from 14 residues. CDR1 is KGHSH, CDR2 LQKENI, per germline. The CDR3 DNA sequence: TGTGCCAGCTCACCAGGCAGGGGGACCTACGAGCAGTACTTC. It yields the protein CASSPGRGTYEQYF.

V usage is TRBV12-3 or TRBV12-4 and J usage is TRBJ2-1, with 11 bases identical to TRBD2. J gave up 5 bases and V 3 bases, and 9 bases lay outside the gene matches. There are 17 residues in the CDR3. This chain's CDR3 is CASSLGPTSGAHNEQFF. Written as DNA, the CDR3 is TGTGCCAGCAGTTTGGGGCCGACTAGCGGGGCCCACAATGAGCAGTTCTTC.

The rearrangement joins TRBV5-1 to TRBJ2-7; 11 nucleotides align to TRBD1. The last part of the DNA fits TRBJ2-1 better; the J call may be wrong. This CDR3 has 15 amino acids. The germline V gene encodes CDR1 SGHRS and CDR2 YFSETQ. This CDR3 is CASSPGTGGTNEQFF. Written as DNA, the CDR3 is TGCGCCAGTAGCCCAGGGACAGGGGGTACCAATGAGCAGTTCTTC.

This clonotype was counted a few times. The rearrangement links TRBV29-1 to TRBJ1-1, with D uncertain. Trimming took 7 bases from V and 1 from J, leaving 10 bases between them. The CDR3 runs 12 residues. Germline loops: CDR1 SQVTM, CDR2 ANQGSEA. CDR3 amino acids: CSALLGNTEAFF. The DNA of the CDR3 is TGCAGCGCTTTGCTGGGGAACACTGAAGCTTTCTTT.

The chain couples TRBV5-6 to TRBJ2-5; 8 bases fit TRBD2. This CDR3 is 16 amino acids long. CDR1 is SGHDT, CDR2 YYEEEE, per germline. With V trimmed by 2 bases and J by 1 base, 7 bases remained unmatched. CDR3 coding DNA: TGTGCCAGCAGCTTTAGGACCACTAGCGGCCAAGAGACCCAGTACTTC. Translated: CASSFRTTSGQETQYF.

The sample holds a few counts of this clonotype. This chain joins TRBV7-9 and TRBJ2-4; D is possibly TRBD1 (5 bases). This CDR3 has 11 amino acids. V was pared by 5 bases and J by 10 bases, with 9 bases between. Germline V gives CDR1 SEHNR, CDR2 FQNEAQ (reference sequence). In nucleotides, the CDR3 is TGTGCCAGCAGCGAAGGGGCAATTCAGTACTTC. Residues: CASSEGAIQYF.

The V and J genes are TRBV5-6 and TRBJ2-5, with D possibly being TRBD2 (5 bases). This CDR3 spans 11 amino acids. Trimming took 2 bases from V and 10 from J, leaving 9 bases between them. In germline, CDR1 is SGHDT, CDR2 YYEEEE. Here the CDR3 reads CASSFSGSQYF. The CDR3 nucleotides read TGTGCCAGCAGCTTTAGTGGGAGCCAGTACTTC.